This TCR beta chain was observed in a study of T-cell reconstitution after alpha-beta-depleted transplantation in children. The study's findings and limits: In some patients, recipient T cells and intrathymic progenitors surviving conditioning explained high day-60 diversity. It was reported that alpha-beta T cells came from several hundred expanded graft clones (about two months after transplant). One year after transplant, T-cell counts and diversity came mostly from newly produced T cells.

For TCRbeta, the library was prepared with unique molecular identifiers. TCRdb recomputed calls from the PCR reads with MiXCR, one row per CDR3 protein. This sample has hundreds of thousands of distinct CDR3 sequences, with around 15% found just once. This clonotype came up a few times. Its antigen remains unknown. V gave up 6 bases and J gave up 5 bases, with 13 bases separating them. CDR3 size: 12 residues. Germline lookup yields CDR1 DFQATT and CDR2 SNEGSKA (reference sequence). The clonotype comes from a boy younger than two who had a stem cell transplant for Wiskott-Aldrich syndrome, so the T cells may come from the graft donor. The chain has TRBV20-1 and TRBJ1-1; D gene ambiguous. This specimen consisted of PBMCs, mostly from graft donor cells, obtained 360 days after TCRalphabeta/CD19-depleted stem cell transplant. The CDR3, as DNA: TGCAGTGCCTTGGACGTAAAAACTGAAGCTTTCTTT. Protein sequence: CSALDVKTEAFF.